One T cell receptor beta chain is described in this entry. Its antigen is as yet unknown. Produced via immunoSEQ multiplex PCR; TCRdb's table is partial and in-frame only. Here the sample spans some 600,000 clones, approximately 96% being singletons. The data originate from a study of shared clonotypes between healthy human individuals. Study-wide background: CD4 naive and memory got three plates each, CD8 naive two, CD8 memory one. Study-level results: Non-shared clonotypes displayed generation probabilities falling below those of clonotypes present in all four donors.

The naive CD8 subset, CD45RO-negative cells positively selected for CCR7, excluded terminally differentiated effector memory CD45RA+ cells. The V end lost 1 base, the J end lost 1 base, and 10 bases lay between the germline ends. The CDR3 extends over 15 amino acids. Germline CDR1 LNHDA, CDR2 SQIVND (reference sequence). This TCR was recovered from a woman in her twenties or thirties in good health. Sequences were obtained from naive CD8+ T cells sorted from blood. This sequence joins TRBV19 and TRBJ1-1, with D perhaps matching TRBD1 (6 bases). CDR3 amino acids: CASSIVRGANTEAFF. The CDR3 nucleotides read TGTGCCAGTAGTATAGTGAGGGGGGCGAACACTGAAGCTTTCTTT.